The 15 T cell receptor beta chains given below trace back to one sample, sequenced in a study of blood T cells in healthy people across ages. Using a J-beta primer mix together with a sample-barcoded 5' primer, a second PCR was run for roughly 7 to 11 cycles. A single record per CDR3 protein comes from TCRdb applying MiXCR to the 5' RACE reads. This sample yields 600,000 to 1,000,000 distinct CDR3 sequences, of which roughly 64% are seen a single time; roughly 20% belongs to the top ten. What was sequenced was blood. Receptor source: a young man in good health.

The chain couples TRBV9 to TRBJ2-5; TRBD2 aligns across 8 bases. V trimming: 0 bases; J trimming: 0 bases; junction bases outside the gene matches: 1. This CDR3 spans 15 amino acids. Germline CDR1 and CDR2: SGDLS and YYNGEE. CDR3 sequence (DNA): TGTGCCAGCAGCGTAGCGGGGGGGTACCAAGAGACCCAGTACTTC. Residues: CASSVAGGYQETQYF.

The chain links TRBV5-5 to TRBJ2-1; 8 bases are a match to TRBD1. The end of the DNA is better explained by TRBJ2-7, so the J call may be wrong. This CDR3 has 13 amino acids. Per the germline V gene, CDR1 is SGHKS and CDR2 is YYEKEE (reference sequence). In nucleotides, the CDR3 is TGTGCCAGCAGCTTCCCGGACAGGGACGAGCAGTACTTC. Translated, it gives CASSFPDRDEQYF.

The rearrangement links TRBV11-2 to TRBJ2-3, with D perhaps TRBD1 (5 bases). The V end lost 1 base, the J end lost 5 bases, and 10 bases lay between the germline ends. This CDR3 comprises 14 residues. CDR1 SGHAT and CDR2 FQNNGV come from the germline V gene. The chain's CDR3 is CASSLVRDGDTQYF. CDR3 sequence (DNA): TGTGCCAGCAGCTTAGTCAGGGATGGAGATACGCAGTATTTT.

This clonotype was picked up many times. The rearrangement uses TRBV9 and TRBJ2-1; D uncertain. Germline V lookup: CDR1 SGDLS, CDR2 YYNGEE. The CDR3 consists of 15 residues. V gave up 4 bases and J gave up 10 bases, with 21 bases separating them. The CDR3, as DNA: TGTGCCAGCAGCCCGCCCCAGTTTCCCACAATGGAGCAGTTCTTC. It encodes CASSPPQFPTMEQFF.

V is TRBV20-1 and J is TRBJ1-5, with 10 positions matching TRBD1. With V trimmed by 3 bases and J by 9 bases, 2 bases remained unmatched. The CDR3 has 12 amino acids. Germline V lookup: CDR1 DFQATT, CDR2 SNEGSKA (reference sequence). For the CDR3, the DNA is TGCAGTGCTAGCCGGGACAGGGGGCCCCAGCATTTT. Its translation is CSASRDRGPQHF.

This CDR3 is CASARIVASTDTQYF. DNA of the CDR3: TGTGCCAGTGCCCGGATCGTGGCTAGCACAGATACGCAGTATTTT. The chain employs TRBV6-6 and TRBJ2-3; D call uncertain. Germline CDR1 and CDR2: MNHNY and SVGAGI (reference sequence). The CDR3 length is 15 residues. The germline V and J ends were trimmed by 9 bases and 0 bases, with 16 bases remaining between them.

V and J are TRBV12-3 or TRBV12-4 and TRBJ2-7, with D perhaps matching TRBD1 or TRBD2 (6 bases each). Trimming left V 6 bases short and J 5 bases short, with 17 bases between. The CDR3 extends over 14 amino acids. The CDR3 region is CASSLGSGGNEQYF. The DNA for the CDR3 is TGTGCCAGCAGCCTCGGATCCGGGGGCAACGAGCAGTACTTC.

CDR3 nucleotide sequence: TGTGCCAGCAGCTTACGTGGGGATTCTGGGGCCAACGTCCTGACTTTC. This gives the protein CASSLRGDSGANVLTF. V usage is TRBV7-2 and J usage is TRBJ2-6; D is uncertain. The CDR3 loop spans 16 amino acids. The V end was cut by 2 bases, the J end by 1 base, with 9 bases between. Germline values: CDR1 SGHTA, CDR2 FQGNSA.

This chain links TRBV9 with TRBJ1-1; TRBD1 is a possible D gene (5 bases). Trimming shortened V by 4 bases and J by 11 bases, and 21 bases separated the two germline ends. This CDR3 has 14 amino acids. The germline gives CDR1 SGDLS, CDR2 YYNGEE. The CDR3: CASSRGVPPGRAFF. CDR3 nucleotide sequence: TGTGCCAGCAGCCGAGGGGTACCACCGGGTCGGGCTTTCTTT. Based on the CDR3 plus reference TRBV9 and TRBJ1-1, the full variable domain is DSGVTQTPKHLITATGQRVTLRCSPRSGDLSVYWYQQSLDQGLQFLIQYYNGEERAKGNILERFSAQQFPDLHSELNLSSLELGDSALYFCASSRGVPPGRAFFGQGTRLTVV.

The V call is TRBV3-1, the J call TRBJ1-2; weak D call: TRBD1 (5 bases). Germline V gene sequence: CDR1 LGHDT, CDR2 YNNKEL (reference sequence). V was cut by 4 bases and J by 6 bases, with 21 bases left in between. There are 16 residues in the CDR3. CDR3: CASSPRDPYILDGYTF. CDR3 DNA: TGTGCCAGCAGCCCCCGGGACCCATACATACTCGATGGCTACACCTTC.

The CDR3 sequence is CASSPRQGRTEAFF. The CDR3 bases are TGTGCCAGCAGTCCCCGACAGGGGAGGACTGAAGCTTTCTTT. The chain uses TRBV7-2 and TRBJ1-1, with TRBD1 matching over 8 bases. Germline assignment: CDR1 SGHTA and CDR2 FQGNSA. The CDR3 spans 14 residues. V was pared by 6 bases and J by 5 bases, with 8 bases of the junction left unmatched.

The chain uses TRBV12-3 or TRBV12-4 and TRBJ1-2; tentative D call: TRBD1 (5 bases). The CDR3 runs 17 residues. V lost 5 bases and J lost 9, with 28 bases in between. CDR3 coding DNA: TGTGCCAGCAGTGTATCCCGGGACTTAAGCCCGGTTGGTCGCTACACCTTC. This gives the protein CASSVSRDLSPVGRYTF.

The genes are TRBV20-1 and TRBJ2-1; 8 bases match TRBD1. Trimming removed 1 base from V and 0 bases from J; junction bases left unmatched: 5. There are 16 residues in the CDR3. Germline V lookup: CDR1 DFQATT, CDR2 SNEGSKA (reference sequence). As DNA, the CDR3 is TGCAGTGCTAGAGGGACAGGGAAGAGCTCCTACAATGAGCAGTTCTTC. This translates into CSARGTGKSSYNEQFF.

The chain uses TRBV29-1 and TRBJ2-7; D may be TRBD1 or TRBD2 (5 bases each). The V gene's germline CDR1 is SQVTM and CDR2 ANQGSEA. The V gene lost 4 bases and the J gene lost 2 bases, with 15 bases spanning the gap. The CDR3 consists of 14 residues. CDR3 nucleotides: TGCAGCGTTGGATCGGGGCCCGGTGCCTACGAGCAGTACTTC. Amino acid sequence: CSVGSGPGAYEQYF.

This chain connects TRBV7-2 to TRBJ2-1; D gene ambiguous. The V end was cut by 1 base, the J end by 8 bases, with 9 bases between. This CDR3 is built from 13 residues. Germline-derived CDR1 and CDR2 are SGHTA and FQGNSA. The CDR3 DNA reads as TGTGCCAGCAGCTTAGGAAGCGTTGATGAGCAGTTCTTC. It encodes CASSLGSVDEQFF.